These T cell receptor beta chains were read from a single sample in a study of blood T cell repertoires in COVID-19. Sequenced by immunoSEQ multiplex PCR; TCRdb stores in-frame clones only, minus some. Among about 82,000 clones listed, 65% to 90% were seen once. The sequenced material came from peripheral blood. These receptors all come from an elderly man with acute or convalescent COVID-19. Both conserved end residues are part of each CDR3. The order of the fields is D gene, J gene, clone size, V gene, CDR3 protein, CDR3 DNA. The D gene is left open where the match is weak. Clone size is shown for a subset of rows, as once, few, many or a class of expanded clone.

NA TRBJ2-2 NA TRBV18 CASSPPSQGPGELFF TGTGCCAGCTCACCACCTTCCCAGGGGCCCGGGGAGCTGTTTTTT
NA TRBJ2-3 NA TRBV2 CASSEALLTLGTDTQYF TGTGCCAGCAGTGAAGCGCTTCTGACTTTAGGCACAGATACGCAGTATTTT
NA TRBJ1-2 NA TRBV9 CASSPSGGNGYTF TGTGCCAGCAGCCCGTCGGGGGGGAATGGCTACACCTTC
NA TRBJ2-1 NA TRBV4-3 CASSQAGPTRANEQFF TGCGCCAGCAGCCAAGCGGGTCCAACTAGGGCTAATGAGCAGTTCTTC
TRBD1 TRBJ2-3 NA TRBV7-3 CASSTQGAGVRTDTQYF TGTGCCAGCAGCACCCAGGGGGCAGGGGTTCGCACAGATACGCAGTATTTT
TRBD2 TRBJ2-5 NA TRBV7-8 CASSLGPTSVQETQYF TGTGCCAGCAGCTTAGGACCGACTAGCGTCCAAGAGACCCAGTACTTC
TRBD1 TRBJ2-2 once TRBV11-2 CASSSNRGLELFF TGTGCCAGCAGCTCCAACAGGGGGCTCGAGCTGTTTTTT
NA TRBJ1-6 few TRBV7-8 CASSSYRFSPNSPLHF TGTGCCAGCAGCTCCTACAGGTTTTCTCCAAATTCACCCCTCCACTTT
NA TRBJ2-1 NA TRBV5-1 CASSKARDSQSSYNEQFF TGCGCCAGCAGCAAAGCGAGGGACTCCCAGAGCTCCTACAATGAGCAGTTCTTC
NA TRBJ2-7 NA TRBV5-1 CASSPDYLEQYF TGCGCCAGCAGCCCGGACTATTTGGAGCAGTACTTC
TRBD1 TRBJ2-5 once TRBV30 CAWSEGTGGREETQYF TGTGCCTGGAGTGAAGGGACAGGGGGGAGGGAAGAGACCCAGTACTTC
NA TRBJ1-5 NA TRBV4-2 CASSQGVGSNQPQHF TGTGCCAGCAGCCAAGGGGTCGGGAGCAATCAGCCCCAGCATTTT
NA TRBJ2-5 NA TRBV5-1 CASSLAQVQETQYF TGCGCCAGCAGCTTGGCCCAGGTTCAAGAGACCCAGTACTTC
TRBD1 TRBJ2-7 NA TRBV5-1 CASMEGGSSYEQYF TGCGCCAGCATGGAAGGGGGCAGTTCATACGAGCAGTACTTC
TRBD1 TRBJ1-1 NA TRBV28 CASSFTGVAFF TGTGCCAGCAGTTTTACAGGGGTCGCTTTCTTT
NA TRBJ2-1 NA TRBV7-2 CASSFERASYNEQFF TGTGCCAGCAGCTTCGAGCGGGCCTCCTACAATGAGCAGTTCTTC
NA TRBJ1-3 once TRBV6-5 CASSYASSGNTIYF TGTGCCAGCAGTTACGCCAGCTCTGGAAACACCATATATTTT
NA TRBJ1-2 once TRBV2 CASSSERGIHYGYTF TGTGCCAGCAGCAGTGAACGGGGTATTCACTATGGCTACACCTTC
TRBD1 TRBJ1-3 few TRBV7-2 CASSFTHRGLTGNTIYF TGTGCCAGCAGCTTCACCCACAGGGGTTTAACTGGAAACACCATATATTTT
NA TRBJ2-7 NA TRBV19 CASSTSGGSPYEQYF TGTGCCAGTAGTACTTCAGGAGGGAGCCCCTACGAGCAGTACTTC
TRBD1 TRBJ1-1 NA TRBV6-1 CASSETQGSEAFF TGTGCCAGCAGTGAGACACAGGGGTCTGAAGCTTTCTTT
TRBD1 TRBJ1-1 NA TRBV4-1 CASSQEGTGDQAFF TGCGCCAGCAGCCAAGAGGGGACAGGGGATCAAGCTTTCTTT
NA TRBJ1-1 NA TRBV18 CASSQPERRTEAFF TGTGCCAGCTCACAACCAGAGAGAAGAACTGAAGCTTTCTTT
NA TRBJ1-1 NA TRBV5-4 CASSLETGHTEAFF TGTGCCAGCAGCTTGGAAACAGGGCACACTGAAGCTTTCTTT
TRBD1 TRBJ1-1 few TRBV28 CAIRDRGNTEAFF TGTGCCATTAGGGACAGGGGAAACACTGAAGCTTTCTTT
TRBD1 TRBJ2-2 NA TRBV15 CATKTGERTGELFF TGTGCCACCAAGACAGGGGAGCGGACCGGGGAGCTGTTTTTT
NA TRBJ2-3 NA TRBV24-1 CATSDLRTDYTDTQYF TGTGCCACCAGTGATTTGAGGACAGATTACACAGATACGCAGTATTTT
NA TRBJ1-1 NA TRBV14 CASSLRGRGALDTEAFF TGTGCCAGCAGCCTCAGAGGGCGCGGGGCCTTGGACACTGAAGCTTTCTTT